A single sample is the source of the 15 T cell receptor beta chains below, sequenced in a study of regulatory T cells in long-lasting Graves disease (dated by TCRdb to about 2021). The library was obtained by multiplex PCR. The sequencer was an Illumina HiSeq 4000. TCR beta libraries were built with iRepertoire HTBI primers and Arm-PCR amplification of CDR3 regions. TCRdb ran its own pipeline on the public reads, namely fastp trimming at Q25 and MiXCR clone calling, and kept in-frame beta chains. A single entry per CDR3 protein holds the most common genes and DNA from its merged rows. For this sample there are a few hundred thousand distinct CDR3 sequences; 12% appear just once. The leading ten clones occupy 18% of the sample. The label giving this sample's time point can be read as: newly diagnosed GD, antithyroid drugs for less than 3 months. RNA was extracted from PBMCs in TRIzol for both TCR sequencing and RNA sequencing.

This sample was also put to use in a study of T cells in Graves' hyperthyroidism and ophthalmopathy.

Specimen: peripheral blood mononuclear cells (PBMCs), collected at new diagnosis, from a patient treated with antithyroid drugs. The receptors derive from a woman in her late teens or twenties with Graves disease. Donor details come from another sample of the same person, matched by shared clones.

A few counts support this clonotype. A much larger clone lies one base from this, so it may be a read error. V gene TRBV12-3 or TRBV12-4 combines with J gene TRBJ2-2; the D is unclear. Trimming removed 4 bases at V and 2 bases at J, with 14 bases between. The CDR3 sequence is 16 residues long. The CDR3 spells CASSSRQAINTGELFF. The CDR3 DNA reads TGTGCCAGCAGTTCGAGACAAGCGATTAACACCGGGGAGCTGTTTTTT.

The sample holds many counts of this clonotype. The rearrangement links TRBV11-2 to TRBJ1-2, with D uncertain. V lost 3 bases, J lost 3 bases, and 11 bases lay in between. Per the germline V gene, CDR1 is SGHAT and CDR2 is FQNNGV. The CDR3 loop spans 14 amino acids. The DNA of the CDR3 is TGTGCCAGCAGCTTGAGCCGGCGGCACTATGGCTACACCTTC. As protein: CASSLSRRHYGYTF.

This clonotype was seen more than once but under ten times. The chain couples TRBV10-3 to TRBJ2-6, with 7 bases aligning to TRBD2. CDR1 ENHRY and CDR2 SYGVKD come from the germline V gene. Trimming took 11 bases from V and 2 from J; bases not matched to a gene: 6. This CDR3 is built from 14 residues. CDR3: CASREGAGANVLTF. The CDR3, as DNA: TGTGCCTCGAGGGAGGGAGCTGGGGCCAACGTCCTGACTTTC.

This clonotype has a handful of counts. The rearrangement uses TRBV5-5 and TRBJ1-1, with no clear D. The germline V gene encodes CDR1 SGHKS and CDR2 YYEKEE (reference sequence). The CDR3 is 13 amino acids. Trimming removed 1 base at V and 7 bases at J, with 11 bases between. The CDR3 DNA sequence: TGTGCCAGCAGCTTGCCTAACACGTTTGAAGCTTTCTTT. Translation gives CASSLPNTFEAFF.

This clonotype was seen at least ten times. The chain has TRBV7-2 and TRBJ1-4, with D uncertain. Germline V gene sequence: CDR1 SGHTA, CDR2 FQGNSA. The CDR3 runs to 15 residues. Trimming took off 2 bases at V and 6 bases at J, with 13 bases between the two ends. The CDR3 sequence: CASSLRPGLDEKLFF. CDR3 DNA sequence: TGTGCCAGCAGCTTAAGGCCGGGATTGGATGAAAAACTGTTTTTT.

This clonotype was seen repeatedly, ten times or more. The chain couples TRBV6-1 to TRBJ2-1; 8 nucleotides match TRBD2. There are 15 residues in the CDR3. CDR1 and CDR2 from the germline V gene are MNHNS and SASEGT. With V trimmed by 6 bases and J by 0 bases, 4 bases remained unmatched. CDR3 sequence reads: CASSAGGSSYNEQFF. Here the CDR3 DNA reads TGTGCCAGCAGCGCGGGAGGTAGCTCCTACAATGAGCAGTTCTTC.

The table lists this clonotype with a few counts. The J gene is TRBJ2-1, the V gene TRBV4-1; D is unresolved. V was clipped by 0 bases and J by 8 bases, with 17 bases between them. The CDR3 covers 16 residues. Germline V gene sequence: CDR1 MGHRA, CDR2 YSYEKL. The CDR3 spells CASSQDQNSRRDEQFF. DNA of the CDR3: TGCGCCAGCAGCCAAGATCAGAACTCCCGACGGGATGAGCAGTTCTTC.

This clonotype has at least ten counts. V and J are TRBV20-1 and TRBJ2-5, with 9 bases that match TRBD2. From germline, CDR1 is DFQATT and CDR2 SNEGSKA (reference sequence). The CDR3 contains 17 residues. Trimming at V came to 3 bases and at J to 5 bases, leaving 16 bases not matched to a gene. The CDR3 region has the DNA TGCAGTGCTAGCGGGGGCGGGAGGGCCTTAGAAAGGGAGACCCAGTACTTC. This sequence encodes CSASGGGRALERETQYF.

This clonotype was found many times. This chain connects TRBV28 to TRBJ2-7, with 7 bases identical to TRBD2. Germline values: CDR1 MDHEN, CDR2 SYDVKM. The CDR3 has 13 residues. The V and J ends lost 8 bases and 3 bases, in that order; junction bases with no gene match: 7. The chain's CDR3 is CASAGDFNYEQYF. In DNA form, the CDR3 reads TGTGCCAGCGCGGGGGACTTTAACTACGAGCAGTACTTC.

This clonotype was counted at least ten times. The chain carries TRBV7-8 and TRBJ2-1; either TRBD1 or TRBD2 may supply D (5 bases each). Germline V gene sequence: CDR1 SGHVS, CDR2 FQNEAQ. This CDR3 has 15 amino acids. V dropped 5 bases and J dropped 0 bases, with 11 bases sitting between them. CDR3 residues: CASSRTRGSYNEQFF. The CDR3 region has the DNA TGTGCCAGCAGCCGTACGAGGGGCTCCTACAATGAGCAGTTCTTC. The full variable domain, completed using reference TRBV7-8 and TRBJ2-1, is GAGVSQSPRYKVAKRGQDVALRCDPISGHVSLFWYQQALGQGPEFLTYFQNEAQLDKSGLPSDRFFAERPEGSVSTLKIQRTQQEDSAVYLCASSRTRGSYNEQFFGPGTRLTVL.

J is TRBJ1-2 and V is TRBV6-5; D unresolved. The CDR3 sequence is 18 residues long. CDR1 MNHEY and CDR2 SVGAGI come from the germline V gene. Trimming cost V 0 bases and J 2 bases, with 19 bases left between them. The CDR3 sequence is CASSYSLPNGGLNYGYTF. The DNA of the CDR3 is TGTGCCAGCAGTTACTCGTTGCCCAACGGAGGGCTGAACTATGGCTACACCTTC.

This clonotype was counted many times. The CDR3 sequence is CSARDVGGHNQPQHF. CDR3 DNA: TGCAGTGCTAGAGATGTCGGGGGCCACAATCAGCCCCAGCATTTT. The chain joins TRBV20-1 to TRBJ1-5, with D possibly matching TRBD1 (6 bases). V shed 0 bases and J shed 3 bases, with 12 bases lying between them. The CDR3 is 15 residues long. The germline V gene encodes CDR1 DFQATT and CDR2 SNEGSKA (reference sequence).

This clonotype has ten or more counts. The CDR3 loop is CASGSKQGLDTQYF. As DNA, the CDR3 is TGTGCCAGCGGCTCGAAACAGGGTTTGGATACGCAGTATTTT. This chain connects TRBV7-3 to TRBJ2-3, with TRBD1 as a possible D gene (6 bases). The ends were cut back, 8 bases at V and 6 bases at J, with 18 bases in the middle. Germline-derived CDR1 and CDR2 are SGHTA and FQGTGA. This CDR3 comprises 14 residues.

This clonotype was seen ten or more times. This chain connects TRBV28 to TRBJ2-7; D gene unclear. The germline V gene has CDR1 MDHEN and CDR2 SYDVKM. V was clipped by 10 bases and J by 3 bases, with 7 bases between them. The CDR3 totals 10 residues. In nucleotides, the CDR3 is TGTGCCACGGGTCGCTACGAGCAGTACTTC. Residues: CATGRYEQYF.

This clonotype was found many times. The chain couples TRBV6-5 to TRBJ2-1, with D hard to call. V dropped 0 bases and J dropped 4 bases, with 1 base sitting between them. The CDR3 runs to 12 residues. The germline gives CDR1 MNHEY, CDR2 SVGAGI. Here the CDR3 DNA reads TGTGCCAGCAGTTACTCGTACAATGAGCAGTTCTTC. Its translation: CASSYSYNEQFF.